The 28 T cell receptor beta chains below all came from one sample that was sequenced in a study of T cell clonality in common variable immunodeficiency. These TCRs' antigens remain unknown. Study findings and constraints: Common variable immunodeficiency TCR beta sequences reportedly had fewer deletions and N-nucleotide insertions.

Produced via immunoSEQ multiplex PCR; TCRdb's table is partial and in-frame only. The sample has approximately 30,000 clones, none seen only once; the top ten hold 25% to 30%. Material for sequencing was peripheral blood mononuclear cells. The receptors shown here come from a human donor with common variable immunodeficiency.

This clone was counted only a few times. CDR3 loop: CASSTGQVHTEAFF. The sequenced CDR3 bases are TGTGCCAGCAGCACCGGACAGGTGCACACTGAA. The genes are TRBV11-2 and TRBJ1-1, with 7 bases fitting TRBD1. Read coverage stops 3 residues before the CDR3 terminus; the germline J gene supplies the remainder. The V gene end was trimmed by 5 bases and the J gene end by 3 bases; junction bases not matched to a gene: 6. This CDR3 spans 14 amino acids. Germline CDR1 is SGHAT and CDR2 is FQNNGV.

This clone was seen at least ten times. The missing CDR3 end, 3 residues past where the read stops, is filled in from the germline J gene. The V and J genes are TRBV7-4 and TRBJ2-4; possible D gene TRBD1, 6 bases. The CDR3 is 13 residues long. Germline-derived CDR1 and CDR2 are SGHVT and SQSDAQ. The V and J ends lost 6 bases and 5 bases respectively, with 11 bases between them. The CDR3 sequence: CASSGTIQNIQYF. CDR3 bases read: TGTGCCAGCAGTGGGACAATCCAAAACATT.

On this clone: The CDR3 goes on 3 residues after the read ends, and that part is filled in from the germline J gene. The genes are TRBV7-2 and TRBJ1-2, with 8 positions matching TRBD1. Germline loops: CDR1 SGHTA, CDR2 FQGNSA. The J segment lost 6 bases and the V segment lost 0 bases, leaving 6 bases of the junction unmatched. The length of the CDR3 is 15 residues. The part of the CDR3 DNA that was read is TGTGCCAGCAGCTTAGCACAGGGGGTAATCGATGGC. Its protein product is CASSLAQGVIDG. The full-length CDR3 reads as CASSLAQGVIDGYTF.

This clone was observed a few times. The read stops 3 residues short of the end of the CDR3; the missing end is completed from the germline J gene. The V and J genes are TRBV19 and TRBJ1-5; D gene unclear. This CDR3 has 14 amino acids. Trimming shortened V by 7 bases and J by 3 bases, and 13 bases separated the two germline ends. Germline V gene lookup returns CDR1 LNHDA and CDR2 SQIVND (reference sequence). CDR3 bases read: TGTGCCAGTACCTTCTTGGCCACCAATCAGCCC. It is translated as CASTFLATNQP. The whole CDR3 protein is CASTFLATNQPQHF.

This clone was counted ten times or more. Sequencing ends 3 residues short of the CDR3 end; the germline J gene provides the rest. The chain joins TRBV19 to TRBJ1-4; possible D gene TRBD1, 5 bases. Trimming left V 3 bases short and J 3 bases short, with 11 bases between. This CDR3 contains 15 residues. Germline lookup yields CDR1 LNHDA and CDR2 SQIVND (reference sequence). CDR3: CASSIVQGSNEKLFF. Partial CDR3 DNA: TGTGCCAGTAGTATCGTCCAGGGCTCTAATGAAAAA.

About this clone: Coverage ceases 3 residues before the CDR3 finishes, and the germline J gene fills in the end. The chain employs TRBV16 and TRBJ2-1; TRBD2 matches at 7 bases. The germline gives CDR1 KGHSY, CDR2 FQNENV. The V and J ends lost 0 bases and 8 bases, in that order; junction bases with no gene match: 7. This CDR3 spans 15 amino acids. CDR3 bases read: TGTGCCAGCAGCCAATCCCCGGCAGGGAGGGATGAG. Protein sequence: CASSQSPAGRDE. The whole CDR3 protein reads CASSQSPAGRDEQFF.

This clone was seen more than once but under ten times. The read terminates 3 residues ahead of where the CDR3 ends, so the germline J gene completes it. The V call is TRBV7-2, the J call TRBJ1-6, with D perhaps TRBD1 (5 bases). The CDR3 loop spans 15 amino acids. Germline V gene lookup returns CDR1 SGHTA and CDR2 FQGNSA. V dropped 2 bases and J dropped 6 bases, with 11 bases sitting between them. The CDR3 spells CASSLRSGSNSPLHF. The sequenced CDR3 bases are TGTGCCAGCAGCTTACGTTCAGGGTCTAATTCACCC.

Details on this clone: From the germline J gene comes the end of the CDR3, since the read stops 3 residues before it. V and J are TRBV6-2 or TRBV6-3 and TRBJ2-6, with a possible D match to TRBD2 (5 bases). The CDR3 has 17 residues. CDR1 MNHEY and CDR2 SVGEGT come from the germline V gene. V was pared by 2 bases and J by 3 bases, with 14 bases between. The CDR3: CASSYTTSYGGANVLTF. CDR3 bases read: TGTGCCAGCAGTTACACTACTAGTTATGGTGGGGCCAACGTC.

Only a few counts were recorded for this clone. The sequenced CDR3 bases are TGCGCCAGCAGAGGGACAGCGCAAGAGACC. Translating it yields CASRGTAQET. The entire CDR3 sequence reads CASRGTAQETQYF. The chain is built from TRBV23-1 and TRBJ2-5, with TRBD1 matching 7 bases. The CDR3 end falls 3 residues outside the read, so it is completed with the germline J gene. TRBV23-1 is an ORF; its function is uncertain. The V gene end was trimmed by 6 bases and the J gene end by 2 bases; junction bases not matched to a gene: 3. The length of the CDR3 is 13 residues.

This clone was seen more than once but under ten times. The CDR3 end falls 3 residues outside the read, so it is completed with the germline J gene. The V call is TRBV19, the J call TRBJ2-3; possible D gene TRBD2, 6 bases. Deletions cut 2 bases from V and 0 bases from J, with 15 bases between. The CDR3 runs to 17 residues. Germline CDR1 LNHDA, CDR2 SQIVND (reference sequence). Here the CDR3 reads CASSIPRTTLSTDTQYF. The sequenced CDR3 bases are TGTGCCAGTAGTATACCCCGGACTACCCTTAGCACAGATACG.

Many counts were recorded for this clone. The sequenced fragment ends 3 residues before the CDR3 boundary, so the rest is inferred from the germline J gene. The sample carries other DNA sequences with the same CDR3. The chain combines TRBV30 with TRBJ2-7, with unresolved D. The germline V gene has CDR1 GTSNPN and CDR2 SVGIG (reference sequence). CDR3 length: 11 residues. V was cut by 3 bases and J by 4 bases, with 7 bases left in between. CDR3 amino acids: CAWSPGYEQYF. The DNA read from the CDR3 is TGTGCCTGGAGCCCCGGGTACGAG.

This clone was observed at least ten times. At one of its ends the junction is not consistent with the germline gene, which may arise from a read error. CDR3 bases read: TGCGCCAGCAGCCAAGATTACACCTCAGAAATGAACACTGAA. It is translated as CASSQDYTSEMNTE. The whole CDR3 region reads CASSQDYTSEMNTEAFF. The gene calls are TRBV4-2 and TRBJ1-1; D remains ambiguous. Sequencing ends 3 residues short of the CDR3 end; the germline J gene provides the rest. Germline V gives CDR1 LGHNA, CDR2 YNFKEQ. The CDR3 length is 17 residues.

Remarks on this clone: The DNA ends 3 residues before the CDR3 does, and the rest of the CDR3 is filled in from the germline J gene. This sequence joins TRBV19 and TRBJ2-3, with 8 bases aligning to TRBD2. V lost 5 bases and J lost 1; bases outside the gene matches: 5. CDR3 size: 15 residues. Germline CDR1 is LNHDA and CDR2 is SQIVND (reference sequence). CDR3 residues: CASSPPGLGTDTQYF. The covered CDR3 bases are TGTGCCAGTAGTCCTCCGGGACTAGGCACAGATACG.

This clone turned up a few times. The CDR3 protein is CAWSVLAGNTIYF. The CDR3 DNA, read in part, is TGTGCCTGGAGTGTCCTTGCGGGAAACACC. The chain carries TRBV30 and TRBJ1-3; D not certain. The sequenced fragment ends 3 residues before the CDR3 boundary, so the rest is inferred from the germline J gene. This CDR3 spans 13 amino acids. Germline V gene data show CDR1 as GTSNPN and CDR2 as SVGIG (reference sequence). Trimming shortened V by 0 bases and J by 4 bases, and 7 bases separated the two germline ends. Supplemented by reference TRBV30 and TRBJ1-3, the full variable domain reads SQTIHQWPATLVQPVGSPLSLECTVEGTSNPNLYWYRQAAGRGLQLLFYSVGIGQISSEVPQNLSASRPQDRQFILSSKKLLLSDSGFYLCAWSVLAGNTIYFGEGSWLTVV.

Concerning this clone: The read terminates 3 residues ahead of where the CDR3 ends, so the germline J gene completes it. The chain recombines TRBV5-1 with TRBJ2-2; a weak D match, TRBD2 (6 bases). From germline, CDR1 is SGHRS and CDR2 YFSETQ. Trimming stripped 3 bases from V and 3 bases from J, with 6 bases between. The length of the CDR3 is 13 residues. This chain's CDR3 is CASSWGDTGELFF. CDR3 DNA (partial): TGCGCCAGCAGCTGGGGGGACACCGGGGAG.

This clone was picked up many times. The CDR3 end is not reached by the read, which stops 3 residues before it; the germline J gene fills it in. The rearrangement uses TRBV18 and TRBJ1-4; D possibly corresponds to TRBD1 (6 bases). The V gene's germline CDR1 is KGHSH and CDR2 LQKENI. This CDR3 is 16 amino acids long. The V and J ends lost 4 bases and 0 bases respectively, with 12 bases between them. Partial CDR3 DNA: TGTGCCAGCTCACGGCCAGGGGACGCAACTAATGAAAAA. Its protein is CASSRPGDATNEK. The complete CDR3 protein is CASSRPGDATNEKLFF.

A few counts support this clone. With the read ending 3 residues before the CDR3 end, the germline J gene is used to fill in that end. The V call is TRBV25-1, the J call TRBJ2-1, with D possibly being TRBD2 (5 bases). V was pared by 8 bases and J by 8 bases, with 10 bases between. The CDR3 is made up of 11 amino acids. Germline CDR1 and CDR2: MGHDK and SYGVNS. CDR3 DNA, as far as it was read: TGTGCCAGCCATGGCGGGCATGAG. The encoded protein is CASHGGHE. The entire CDR3 sequence reads CASHGGHEQFF.

To note about this clone: The read ends 3 residues shy of where the CDR3 ends; the end is completed using the germline J gene. The V gene is TRBV2, the J gene TRBJ2-3; weak D call: TRBD2 (6 bases). The CDR3 loop spans 13 amino acids. The germline V gene encodes CDR1 SNHLY and CDR2 FYNNEI. CDR3 in amino acids: CASSGPAGTTQYF. CDR3 DNA, as far as it was read: TGTGCCAGCAGCGGACCGGCGGGAACCACG. Based on the CDR3 plus reference TRBV2 and TRBJ2-3, the full variable domain is EPEVTQTPSHQVTQMGQEVILRCVPISNHLYFYWYRQILGQKVEFLVSFYNNEISEKSEIFDDQFSVERPDGSNFTLKIRSTKLEDSAMYFCASSGPAGTTQYFGPGTRLTVL.

This clone was picked up a small number of times. The CDR3 end is not reached by the read, which stops 3 residues before it; the germline J gene fills it in. The chain uses TRBV19 and TRBJ1-1; TRBD1 aligns across 10 bases. CDR1 LNHDA and CDR2 SQIVND come from the germline V gene (reference sequence). The CDR3 runs 14 residues. V was pared by 6 bases and J by 5 bases, with 6 bases of the junction left unmatched. The covered CDR3 bases are TGTGCCAGTAGGCGGACAGGGGGTTGGACTGAA. Translation: CASRRTGGWTE. The entire CDR3 protein is CASRRTGGWTEAFF.

This clone rates as medium-sized. The read is 3 residues too short to cover the CDR3 end, so that end is filled in from the germline J gene. The gene calls are TRBV18 and TRBJ2-2, with a weak D call TRBD1 (6 bases). The CDR3 has 16 residues. Germline V CDR1 and CDR2: KGHSH, LQKENI. V lost 1 base to trimming and J lost 4 bases, with 13 bases between them. The part of the CDR3 DNA that was read is TGTGCCAGCTCACCACAGCTACAGGGAGTCACCGGGGAG. It encodes CASSPQLQGVTGE. The complete CDR3 reads CASSPQLQGVTGELFF.

This clone appeared many times. The read finishes 3 residues shy of the CDR3 end, and the germline J gene is used to complete it. The genes are TRBV2 and TRBJ1-2; TRBD1 is a possible D gene (5 bases). The V end lost 4 bases, the J end lost 4 bases, and 13 bases lay between the germline ends. From germline, CDR1 is SNHLY and CDR2 FYNNEI. The CDR3 contains 14 residues. The CDR3 sequence is CASSVEGRGYGYTF. Incomplete CDR3 DNA: TGTGCCAGCAGTGTGGAGGGGCGCGGCTATGGC.

Many counts were recorded for this clone. Sequencing ends 3 residues short of the CDR3 end; the germline J gene provides the rest. V and J are TRBV5-1 and TRBJ1-3, with D possibly matching TRBD1 (6 bases). Trimming stripped 0 bases from V and 2 bases from J, with 9 bases between. The CDR3 is 15 amino acids. Germline V lookup: CDR1 SGHRS, CDR2 YFSETQ. CDR3 protein: CASSLEGDPGNTIYF. Incomplete CDR3 DNA: TGCGCCAGCAGCTTGGAGGGGGACCCTGGAAACACC.

This clone has at least ten counts. The missing CDR3 end, 3 residues past where the read stops, is filled in from the germline J gene. The chain has TRBV5-4 and TRBJ2-2; perhaps TRBD1 as D (6 bases). The germline CDR1 and CDR2 sequences are SGHNT and YYREEE (reference sequence). This CDR3 comprises 13 residues. V gave up 5 bases and J gave up 3 bases, with 8 bases separating them. This CDR3 reads CASRQGYTGELFF. The CDR3 DNA, read in part, is TGTGCCAGCAGGCAGGGGTACACCGGGGAG.

A note on this clone: With the read ending 3 residues before the CDR3 end, the germline J gene is used to fill in that end. The chain recombines TRBV19 with TRBJ2-3; D gene uncertain. Germline CDR1 and CDR2: LNHDA and SQIVND (reference sequence). Trimming removed 5 bases at V and 2 bases at J, with 20 bases between. The CDR3 has 17 amino acids. Partial CDR3 DNA: TGTGCCAGTAGTTCCTACAGCCGGAGATCCCTCACAGATACG. It yields the protein CASSSYSRRSLTDT. The entire CDR3 protein reads CASSSYSRRSLTDTQYF.

This clone has a count of ten or more. The read falls 3 residues short of the CDR3 end, and the missing part is taken from the germline J gene. The chain recombines TRBV20-1 with TRBJ2-5; D perhaps matches TRBD1 (5 bases). This CDR3 comprises 14 residues. Germline CDR1 is DFQATT and CDR2 is SNEGSKA (reference sequence). V lost 0 bases, J lost 1 base, and 9 bases lay in between. CDR3 region: CSARDRTGQETQYF. CDR3 DNA, as far as it was read: TGCAGTGCTAGAGATAGAACAGGCCAAGAGACC.

This clone was counted ten times or more. The sequenced CDR3 bases are TGTGCCTGGGCTTCTAGCGGGGGGGTGGATACG. Residues: CAWASSGGVDT. The whole CDR3 protein is CAWASSGGVDTQYF. The rearrangement links TRBV30 to TRBJ2-3; 12 nucleotides align to TRBD2. Coverage ceases 3 residues before the CDR3 finishes, and the germline J gene fills in the end. The J segment lost 6 bases and the V segment lost 5 bases, leaving 6 bases of the junction unmatched. This CDR3 is 14 amino acids long. CDR1 and CDR2 from the germline V gene are GTSNPN and SVGIG (reference sequence).

At least ten counts were recorded for this clone. Coverage ceases 3 residues before the CDR3 finishes, and the germline J gene fills in the end. The chain has TRBV29-1 and TRBJ2-5; 7 nucleotides align to TRBD1. Per germline, CDR1 SQVTM and CDR2 ANQGSEA. The CDR3 is 14 amino acids. J lost 1 base, V lost 7 bases, and 9 bases had no gene match. The chain's CDR3 is CSGLGQSAQETQYF. CDR3 DNA (partial): TGCAGCGGACTGGGACAGAGCGCCCAAGAGACC.

This clone has a handful of counts. The CDR3 end lies 3 residues beyond the end of the read and is filled in from the germline J gene. This chain uses TRBV7-9 with TRBJ1-5; D is perhaps TRBD1 (6 bases). V lost 4 bases, J lost 2 bases, and 12 bases lay in between. The germline gives CDR1 SEHNR, CDR2 FQNEAQ (reference sequence). The CDR3 has 15 residues. The CDR3 loop reads CASSSSRTGNQPQHF. The CDR3 bases that were read are TGTGCCAGCAGCTCGAGTAGGACAGGCAATCAGCCC.